The 10 T cell receptor beta chains reported below all come from one sample, sequenced in a study of identifying expanded T cells in peripheral blood. Only in-frame clones appear in the TCRdb table, and some are missing; sequencing was by immunoSEQ multiplex PCR. The table has approximately 100,000 clones, around 88% seen once; the top ten hold about 17%. The sample comprised blood. These TCRs come from a person aged 18 to 75 in good health.

A few counts support this clone. V gene TRBV19 combines with J gene TRBJ2-7, with a tentative D call TRBD2 (6 bases). The CDR3 covers 13 residues. Trimming took 3 bases from V and 3 from J, leaving 9 bases between them. Germline CDR1 reads LNHDA; CDR2 reads SQIVND (reference sequence). The DNA for the CDR3 is TGTGCCAGTAGTATCGGAGGGTTCTACGAGCAGTACTTC. This gives the protein CASSIGGFYEQYF.

The chain is built from TRBV10-3 and TRBJ1-1; D is unclear. The CDR3 totals 13 residues. Germline V gene data show CDR1 as ENHRY and CDR2 as SYGVKD. V was cut by 5 bases and J by 3 bases, with 10 bases left in between. CDR3 bases: TGTGCCATCAGTACAGACGGTTACACTGAAGCTTTCTTT. This encodes CAISTDGYTEAFF.

This chain links TRBV7-2 with TRBJ2-5, with 8 bases identical to TRBD2. Trimming at V came to 5 bases and at J to 4 bases, leaving 6 bases not matched to a gene. The CDR3 consists of 14 residues. The germline CDR1 and CDR2 sequences are SGHTA and FQGNSA. This CDR3 is CASSLGLAPETQYF. The CDR3 nucleotides are TGTGCCAGCAGCCTCGGACTAGCCCCAGAGACCCAGTACTTC.

The chain recombines TRBV9 with TRBJ2-7, with D tentatively TRBD2 (5 bases). Trimming took off 4 bases at V and 6 bases at J, with 14 bases between the two ends. Germline V gene data show CDR1 as SGDLS and CDR2 as YYNGEE. The CDR3 spans 13 residues. This CDR3 is CASSLPEEVEQYF. The CDR3, as DNA: TGTGCCAGCAGCCTTCCTGAGGAGGTCGAGCAGTACTTC.

Only a few counts were recorded for this clone. The chain links TRBV4-3 to TRBJ2-2, with 8 positions matching TRBD1. Per the germline V gene, CDR1 is LGHNA and CDR2 is YSLEER. The V segment lost 6 bases and the J segment 1 base; nucleotides outside the gene matches: 4. The CDR3 sequence is 15 residues long. CDR3 in amino acids: CASRPGTGNTGELFF. The CDR3, as DNA: TGCGCCAGCAGACCCGGGACAGGGAACACCGGGGAGCTGTTTTTT.

The CDR3 bases are TGTGCCATCAGTGGCTCCGGGACTTGGGAGACCCAGTACTTC. This translates into CAISGSGTWETQYF. The chain employs TRBV10-3 and TRBJ2-5, with D tentatively TRBD2 (6 bases). The CDR3 runs 14 residues. CDR1 is ENHRY, CDR2 SYGVKD, per germline. Trimming shortened V by 4 bases and J by 5 bases, and 14 bases separated the two germline ends.

This chain joins TRBV7-6 and TRBJ1-3; unclear D gene. The germline V and J ends were trimmed by 4 bases and 8 bases, with 6 bases remaining between them. The CDR3 runs to 11 residues. Per germline, CDR1 SGHVS and CDR2 FNYEAQ. This CDR3 is CASSSADTIYF. CDR3 nucleotide sequence: TGTGCCAGCAGCTCCGCGGACACCATATATTTT.

The chain links TRBV18 to TRBJ2-3, with 11 bases matching TRBD2. The CDR3 has 16 residues. The germline gives CDR1 KGHSH, CDR2 LQKENI. Germline trimming cut 3 bases from V and 4 bases from J; bases unmatched to any gene: 6. CDR3 bases: TGTGCCAGCTCACCTTATAGCGGGGGGGCCGCAGATACGCAGTATTTT. This translates into CASSPYSGGAADTQYF.

The V gene is TRBV5-1, the J gene TRBJ2-5, with D hard to call. The CDR3 totals 14 residues. V shed 0 bases and J shed 0 bases, with 6 bases lying between them. Germline assignment: CDR1 SGHRS and CDR2 YFSETQ. The CDR3 DNA sequence: TGCGCCAGCAGCTTGGATACCTACCAAGAGACCCAGTACTTC. Amino acid sequence: CASSLDTYQETQYF.

The chain is built from TRBV10-3 and TRBJ1-2, with 9 bases aligning to TRBD1. The CDR3 spans 15 residues. The germline gives CDR1 ENHRY, CDR2 SYGVKD. V was pared by 7 bases and J by 2 bases, with 8 bases of the junction left unmatched. CDR3 loop: CAITIGTGRNYGYTF. The CDR3 nucleotides read TGTGCCATCACCATCGGGACAGGGAGAAACTATGGCTACACCTTC.